This T cell receptor beta chain was recorded in a study of cytomegalovirus exposure and HLA in healthy donors. This CDR3 comprises 14 residues. Germline values: CDR1 LNHNV, CDR2 YYDKDF (reference sequence). V gave up 4 bases and J gave up 6 bases; unmatched junction bases: 9. Some clones are missing from TCRdb's copy, which holds only in-frame ones; the method was immunoSEQ multiplex PCR. The sample has about 56,000 clones; roughly 93% are singletons. The sequenced material came from PBMCs. The TCR sequence derives from a woman aged 18 to 35 in good health and CMV-seropositive. The chain is built from TRBV15 and TRBJ2-7, with 7 bases lining up with TRBD1. This CDR3 reads CATSINRDSSEQYF. The CDR3 DNA sequence: TGTGCCACCAGCATTAACCGGGACAGCTCCGAGCAGTACTTC.